These 7 T cell receptor beta chains share one sample of origin, sequenced in a study of blood T cell repertoires in COVID-19. Measured with immunoSEQ multiplex PCR; TCRdb has only the in-frame clones, and not every one. The repertoire holds hundreds of thousands of clones, 88% seen once, with under 3.5% in the top ten. Source material: PBMCs or T cells enriched from blood (not recorded which). These receptor sequences come from a woman aged 45-65 years who had recovered from COVID-19.

The chain combines TRBV6-6 with TRBJ1-2; 7 bases are a match to TRBD1. Trimming cost V 5 bases and J 8 bases; bases outside gene matches: 14. The CDR3 spans 15 residues. CDR1 is MNHNY, CDR2 SVGAGI, per germline (reference sequence). The CDR3 sequence is CASSKGTVRAEGYTF. In DNA form, the CDR3 reads TGTGCCAGCAGTAAGGGGACAGTAAGGGCTGAAGGCTACACCTTC.

This clone came up once. J is TRBJ2-3 and V is TRBV5-5, with TRBD2 identical over 10 bases. J lost 5 bases, V lost 0 bases, and 6 bases had no gene match. CDR1 is SGHKS, CDR2 YYEKEE, per germline (reference sequence). This CDR3 region has 16 residues. Written as DNA, the CDR3 is TGTGCCAGCAGCTTGGTGCTAGCGGGAGCGAAAGATACGCAGTATTTT. Encoded protein: CASSLVLAGAKDTQYF.

V and J are TRBV4-1 and TRBJ1-4; 8 nucleotides match TRBD1. V trimming: 1 base; J trimming: 7 bases; junction bases outside the gene matches: 8. This CDR3 is built from 16 residues. The V gene's germline CDR1 is MGHRA and CDR2 YSYEKL. In DNA form, the CDR3 reads TGCGCCAGCAGCCAAGGGACAGGGACCGTGGGTGAAAAACTGTTTTTT. The encoded protein is CASSQGTGTVGEKLFF.

The chain has TRBV30 and TRBJ1-2; 7 bases match TRBD1. The CDR3 has 12 residues. J was trimmed by 4 bases and V by 2 bases; bases with no gene match: 1. Looked up from germline, CDR1 is GTSNPN and CDR2 is SVGIG (reference sequence). CDR3 nucleotides: TGTGCCTGGAGTCGGACAGGCTATGGCTACACCTTC. Residues: CAWSRTGYGYTF.

The chain recombines TRBV9 with TRBJ2-1, with 8 bases fitting TRBD1. The junction had 2 bases not matched to a gene; V was cut back by 0 bases and J by 0 bases. The germline CDR1 and CDR2 sequences are SGDLS and YYNGEE. The CDR3 is made up of 16 amino acids. CDR3 in DNA: TGTGCCAGCAGCGTAGACGGGACAGGCTCCTACAATGAGCAGTTCTTC. Its protein is CASSVDGTGSYNEQFF.

This chain uses TRBV29-1 with TRBJ1-5, with 7 bases that match TRBD1. The CDR3 loop spans 12 amino acids. V shed 5 bases and J 4 bases; nucleotides not matched to a gene: 2. Germline assignment: CDR1 SQVTM and CDR2 ANQGSEA. This chain's CDR3 is CSVQTGNQPQHF. CDR3 DNA: TGCAGCGTTCAGACAGGGAATCAGCCCCAGCATTTT.

The V and J genes are TRBV7-9 and TRBJ2-7; 7 nucleotides line up with TRBD1. V lost 5 bases to trimming and J lost 2 bases; unmatched junction nucleotides: 9. From germline, CDR1 is SEHNR and CDR2 FQNEAQ (reference sequence). This CDR3 contains 15 residues. This CDR3 reads CASSLTSGTAYEQYF. As DNA, the CDR3 is TGTGCCAGCAGCCTTACGTCCGGGACAGCCTACGAGCAGTACTTC.